This TCR beta chain originates from a study of control samples from healthy donors and cancer patients. Measured with immunoSEQ multiplex PCR; TCRdb has only the in-frame clones, and not every one. Of 95,000 to 100,000 clones listed, around 89% were seen once; the top ten hold about 7.8%. Per the germline V gene, CDR1 is LGHDT and CDR2 is YNNKEL (reference sequence). Trimming shortened V by 3 bases and J by 5 bases, and 20 bases separated the two germline ends. The CDR3 loop spans 17 amino acids. The rearrangement uses TRBV3-1 (or the pseudogene TRBV3-2) and TRBJ2-1, with D tentatively TRBD2 (6 bases). The TCR was taken from a man aged 25-45 years in good health. The material sequenced was blood. CDR3 sequence (DNA): TGTGCCAGCAGCCATCTGGGAGGAGGTGGGAGCGACAATGAGCAGTTCTTC. Translating it yields CASSHLGGGGSDNEQFF.